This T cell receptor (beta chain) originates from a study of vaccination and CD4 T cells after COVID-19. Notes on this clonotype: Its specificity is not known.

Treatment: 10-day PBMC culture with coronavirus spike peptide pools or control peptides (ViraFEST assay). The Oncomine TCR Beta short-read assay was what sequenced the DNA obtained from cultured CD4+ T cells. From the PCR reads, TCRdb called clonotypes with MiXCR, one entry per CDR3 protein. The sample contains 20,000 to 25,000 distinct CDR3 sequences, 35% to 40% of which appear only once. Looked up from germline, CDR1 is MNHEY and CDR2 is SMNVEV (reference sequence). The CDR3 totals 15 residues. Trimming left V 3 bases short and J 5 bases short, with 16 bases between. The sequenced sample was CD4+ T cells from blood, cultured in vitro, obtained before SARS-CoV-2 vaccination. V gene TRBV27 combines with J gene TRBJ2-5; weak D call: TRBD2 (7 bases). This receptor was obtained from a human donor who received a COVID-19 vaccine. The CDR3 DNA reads TGTGCCAGCAGTTTCCTCGGGGGGCGGGAGGAGACCCAGTACTTC. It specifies CASSFLGGREETQYF.